Sequencing of this TCR beta chain was carried out in a study of breast tumors, draining lymph nodes, adjacent tissues (dated by TCRdb to about 2016). About the investigation overall: TCR beta repertoires were compared across tumor, adjacent nontumor tissue and axillary lymph nodes obtained from breast cancer patients. The study was designed to assess the relationships and possible T-cell exchange between tumor, surrounding tissue and draining lymph node repertoires in human breast cancer. General conclusions and limits of the study: Tumor T-cell repertoires showed less diversity than lymph node repertoires and more diversity than nontumor tissue repertoires, and tumor T-cell repertoires showed preferential V and J gene usage. The data were considered consistent with the idea that most tumor T cells come from the lymph node and then expand in tumor tissue. Tumor and nontumor tissue repertoires were found to be significantly more similar in luminal-like than in basal-like breast cancer. The study presented the conclusion that tumor T cells originate in lymph nodes as consistent with a hypothesis, not as something directly demonstrated.

Lymph node samples came from the axillary draining lymph nodes of breast cancer patients. The instrument given in TCRdb is Illumina HiSeq 2000. Multiplex PCR amplification was used to generate the TCR beta chain libraries. The amplified TCR beta chain products were analyzed by high-throughput sequencing. TCRdb applied fastp at Q25 and MiXCR to the public reads, then kept only in-frame beta chains. Entries that share a CDR3 protein sequence are merged under the most common genes and DNA. The sample profile shows 200,000 to 250,000 distinct CDR3 sequences; roughly 30% of them were found once. Around 1.5% of the sample is taken by the ten largest. At least ten counts were recorded for this clonotype. The antigen it recognizes is unknown. Base quality data are lacking; no much larger clone is found one base away. The CDR3 numbers 16 residues from cysteine through phenylalanine. Just CDR3 DNA is preserved here, 48 bases in frame from base 1. The V and J ends are trimmed by 1 base and 6 bases, leaving 16 bases between them. As encoded in the germline V gene, CDR1 is SGDLS while CDR2 is YYNGEE.

The source material was axillary lymph node tissue. The sequence links TRBV9 to TRBJ2-2, with the D gene uncertain. This TCR derives from a female donor with breast cancer. Some clones in this sample may be carry-over from other donors' samples. The CDR3 in this case is CASSVLRVEGAGELFF. The nucleotides read TGTGCCAGCAGCGTATTAAGGGTGGAAGGCGCCGGGGAGCTGTTTTTT.